This T cell receptor beta chain was captured by sequencing in a study of T cell changes during pregnancy in multiple sclerosis. Repertoires were generated with immunoSEQ multiplex PCR, while TCRdb's copy carries only in-frame clones and drops some. The table has over 35,000 clones, about nine tenths seen once. The origin of this receptor is a female donor with multiple sclerosis, enrolled in a pregnancy study. The source material was CD4+ T cells from peripheral blood mononuclear cells, sampled in the first trimester of pregnancy.

CDR3 residues: CASSLVTGAIYF. Written as DNA, the CDR3 is TGTGCCAGCAGCTTAGTGACAGGGGCTATATATTTT. This chain uses TRBV7-8 with TRBJ1-3; 8 nucleotides line up with TRBD1. This CDR3 has 12 residues. From germline, CDR1 is SGHVS and CDR2 FQNEAQ. With V trimmed by 1 base and J by 13 bases, 3 bases remained unmatched.